This T cell receptor beta chain was captured by sequencing in a study of CD8 T cells in ankylosing spondylitis. Study findings and constraints: A subset of motif variants has previously been described in the synovial fluid and blood of reactive arthritis. Characteristic, it appeared, of ankylosing spondylitis blood was a TCR beta motif of several highly homologous variants. Reportedly, matched ankylosing spondylitis synovial fluid was significantly enriched for disease-linked clones.

Using quantitative 5'-RACE with molecular barcodes, the authors made TCR beta libraries. TCRdb itself ran the 5' RACE reads through MiXCR, one entry per CDR3 protein. Of about 13,000 distinct CDR3 sequences listed, under 3.5% are singletons. This clonotype appeared many times. Its antigen is still unknown. This CDR3 region has 15 residues. The germline V gene has CDR1 SGDLS and CDR2 YYNGEE. V trimming: 2 bases; J trimming: 1 base; junction bases outside the gene matches: 3. The V gene is TRBV9, the J gene TRBJ2-5; 9 positions match TRBD2. What was sequenced was blood, either unsorted or a sorted T cell fraction (not recorded which). This receptor was taken from a male donor with ankylosing spondylitis or in good health (not recorded which). The CDR3 protein is CASSVSGGIQETQYF. CDR3 DNA: TGTGCCAGCAGCGTGAGCGGGGGGATCCAAGAGACCCAGTACTTC.